The 28 T cell receptor beta chains below come from one sample, sequenced in a study of neurological immune-mediated disorders. TCRdb processed the 5' RACE reads anew with MiXCR; each CDR3 protein has one entry. Of fewer than 85,000 distinct CDR3 sequences in the sample, over 15% were seen once. Input material: PBMCs. The receptors stem from a woman in her forties in good health.

This clonotype was seen many times. The CDR3 spells CASSEAVTVDQPQHF. The CDR3 DNA follows: TGTGCCAGCAGTGAAGCCGTGACGGTTGATCAGCCCCAGCATTTT. V gene TRBV6-1 combines with J gene TRBJ1-5, with D unresolved. The V gene lost 0 bases and the J gene lost 5 bases, with 11 bases spanning the gap. Germline V gene sequence: CDR1 MNHNS, CDR2 SASEGT. The CDR3 has 15 amino acids.

This clonotype came up many times. In DNA, the CDR3 is TGTGCCAGCAGCACACGTGGCTATGGCTACACCTTC. Residues: CASSTRGYGYTF. V usage is TRBV28 and J usage is TRBJ1-2, with unresolved D. Germline-derived CDR1 and CDR2 are MDHEN and SYDVKM. The CDR3 has 12 residues. V lost 6 bases to trimming and J lost 4 bases, with 9 bases between them.

A few counts support this clonotype. The rearrangement joins TRBV7-2 to TRBJ2-2; 9 bases are shared with TRBD1. Trimming at V came to 5 bases and at J to 1 base, leaving 5 bases not matched to a gene. The CDR3 has 16 amino acids. Germline CDR1 reads SGHTA; CDR2 reads FQGNSA. Here the CDR3 reads CASSPWDRVNTGELFF. DNA of the CDR3: TGTGCCAGCAGCCCATGGGACAGGGTGAACACCGGGGAGCTGTTTTTT.

The gene calls are TRBV28 and TRBJ1-1; D remains unclear. This CDR3 spans 16 amino acids. Germline CDR1 and CDR2: MDHEN and SYDVKM. Between the trimmed V and J ends, which lost 0 bases and 6 bases, there was a span of 17 bases. The CDR3 spells CASSLWTGEGNAEAFF. CDR3 bases: TGTGCCAGCAGTTTATGGACCGGAGAGGGAAACGCTGAAGCTTTCTTT.

This clonotype was found a few times. V is TRBV11-2 and J is TRBJ2-3; 10 bases match TRBD2. The junction had 11 bases not matched to a gene; V was cut back by 2 bases and J by 6 bases. The CDR3 spans 17 residues. Germline assignment: CDR1 SGHAT and CDR2 FQNNGV. CDR3 DNA sequence: TGTGCCAGCAGCTTATGGGTTCCCAGCGGGGGGGCTGATACGCAGTATTTT. Protein: CASSLWVPSGGADTQYF.

There are many counts of this clonotype. The chain carries TRBV5-1 and TRBJ2-5; possible D gene TRBD1, 5 bases. The CDR3 consists of 15 residues. V shed 5 bases and J shed 3 bases, with 17 bases lying between them. The germline CDR1 and CDR2 sequences are SGHRS and YFSETQ. The CDR3 sequence is CASSFLPTTEETQYF. CDR3 in DNA: TGCGCCAGCAGTTTCCTCCCGACGACAGAAGAGACCCAGTACTTC.

This clonotype was observed at least ten times. The chain carries TRBV19 and TRBJ1-5; perhaps TRBD1 as D (6 bases). Trimming stripped 2 bases from V and 2 bases from J, with 10 bases between. CDR1 is LNHDA, CDR2 SQIVND, per germline (reference sequence). The CDR3 sequence is 15 residues long. This CDR3 is CASSINRAGNQPQHF. The CDR3 nucleotides read TGTGCCAGTAGTATAAACAGGGCCGGCAATCAGCCCCAGCATTTT.

V and J are TRBV5-6 and TRBJ2-7, with 11 bases identical to TRBD1. This CDR3 is built from 15 residues. In germline, CDR1 is SGHDT, CDR2 YYEEEE. Losses at the gene ends were 1 base for V and 6 bases for J; bases not matched to a gene: 6. The CDR3 here is CASSLTGTGGGEQYF. DNA for the CDR3: TGTGCCAGCAGCTTGACCGGGACAGGGGGTGGCGAGCAGTACTTC.

This clonotype came up many times. J is TRBJ1-2 and V is TRBV4-3; D unresolved. V lost 0 bases and J lost 4, with 9 bases in between. Germline CDR1 is LGHNA and CDR2 is YSLEER. The CDR3 contains 14 residues. This chain's CDR3 is CASSQDWESYGYTF. The CDR3 DNA sequence: TGCGCCAGCAGCCAAGATTGGGAGTCCTATGGCTACACCTTC.

This clonotype was counted at least ten times. The J gene is TRBJ1-2, the V gene TRBV5-5; D not resolved. CDR3 length: 13 residues. Trimming removed 0 bases from V and 4 bases from J, with 7 bases in between. Germline V gene lookup returns CDR1 SGHKS and CDR2 YYEKEE (reference sequence). The CDR3 DNA is TGTGCCAGCAGCTTGGTGTCAGTCTATGGCTACACCTTC. The encoded protein is CASSLVSVYGYTF.

This clonotype was found many times. The chain combines TRBV7-2 with TRBJ2-5, with D perhaps TRBD2 (7 bases). V was clipped by 9 bases and J by 4 bases, with 18 bases between them. The length of the CDR3 is 14 residues. CDR1 and CDR2 (germline): SGHTA, FQGNSA. The CDR3 bases are TGTGCCAGTCAACGGGGGGCAACCGGAGAGACCCAGTACTTC. This codes for CASQRGATGETQYF. The complete variable domain, with remaining parts taken from reference TRBV7-2 and TRBJ2-5, reads GAGVSQSPSNKVTEKGKDVELRCDPISGHTALYWYRQSLGQGLEFLIYFQGNSAPDKSGLPSDRFSAERTGGSVSTLTIQRTQQEDSAVYLCASQRGATGETQYFGPGTRLLVL.

This clonotype came up many times. This chain links TRBV12-3 or TRBV12-4 with TRBJ1-2; 9 nucleotides align to TRBD1. V gave up 5 bases and J gave up 3 bases; unmatched junction bases: 7. The CDR3 runs 15 residues. The CDR3 sequence is CASSPGQGNDYGYTF. In DNA, the CDR3 is TGTGCCAGCAGTCCTGGACAGGGGAATGACTATGGCTACACCTTC.

In its sample, this clonotype was seen many times. The chain recombines TRBV2 with TRBJ2-3; a possible D gene is TRBD1 (6 bases). Trimming stripped 8 bases from V and 0 bases from J, with 15 bases between. The germline CDR1 and CDR2 sequences are SNHLY and FYNNEI. The CDR3 length is 15 residues. CDR3 in DNA: TGTGCCAGCGGTCGAGGGGGAACTAGCACAGATACGCAGTATTTT. Protein sequence: CASGRGGTSTDTQYF.

In its sample, this clonotype was seen many times. In nucleotides, the CDR3 is TGTGCCAGCTCACCAGCGGCTAGCGGGGCCACAGATACGCAGTATTTT. Its translation: CASSPAASGATDTQYF. The J gene is TRBJ2-3, the V gene TRBV18; 9 bases agree with TRBD2. The CDR3 spans 16 residues. Germline loops: CDR1 KGHSH, CDR2 LQKENI. V lost 2 bases, J lost 2 bases, and 5 bases stayed unmatched.

The chain has TRBV2 and TRBJ1-1; D unclear. Germline CDR1 reads SNHLY; CDR2 reads FYNNEI. Trimming took 8 bases from V and 6 from J, leaving 16 bases between them. The CDR3 sequence is 13 residues long. The CDR3 is CASCVFLNSEAFF. The DNA of the CDR3 is TGTGCCAGCTGTGTGTTTCTTAACTCTGAAGCTTTCTTT.

This clonotype was seen ten or more times. The chain combines TRBV5-1 with TRBJ2-7; 11 positions match TRBD1. Germline V lookup: CDR1 SGHRS, CDR2 YFSETQ. The length of the CDR3 is 15 residues. Losses at the gene ends were 0 bases for V and 3 bases for J; bases not matched to a gene: 2. The CDR3 here is CASSLDGTGGYEQYF. CDR3 sequence (DNA): TGCGCCAGCAGCTTGGATGGGACAGGGGGCTACGAGCAGTACTTC.

The chain has TRBV20-1 and TRBJ2-1; 7 nucleotides line up with TRBD1. V shed 0 bases, J shed 4 bases, and the junction held 12 bases outside the gene matches. Germline CDR1 is DFQATT and CDR2 is SNEGSKA (reference sequence). The CDR3 is 17 residues long. The CDR3 region is CSARDPTGANGYNEQFF. The CDR3 coding sequence is TGCAGTGCTAGAGACCCAACAGGGGCTAATGGGTACAATGAGCAGTTCTTC.

This clonotype was counted at least ten times. This sequence joins TRBV20-1 and TRBJ2-1; perhaps TRBD1 as D (6 bases). Trimming shortened V by 6 bases and J by 8 bases, and 23 bases separated the two germline ends. The CDR3 runs to 15 residues. Germline V lookup: CDR1 DFQATT, CDR2 SNEGSKA (reference sequence). The CDR3: CSATTGSEYIDEQFF. CDR3 DNA sequence: TGCAGTGCCACGACAGGTTCGGAGTACATCGATGAGCAGTTCTTC.

This clonotype has at least ten counts. V is TRBV7-2 and J is TRBJ1-1; D remains unclear. Between the trimmed V and J ends, which lost 4 bases and 1 base, there was a span of 10 bases. The CDR3 sequence is 14 residues long. Germline CDR1 is SGHTA and CDR2 is FQGNSA. The DNA for the CDR3 is TGTGCCAGCAGCTCGAGTACATCGAACACTGAAGCTTTCTTT. Translation: CASSSSTSNTEAFF.

This clonotype was observed many times. The J gene is TRBJ1-3, the V gene TRBV6-2 or TRBV6-3; D ambiguous. The V and J ends lost 5 bases and 0 bases respectively, with 8 bases between them. CDR1 and CDR2 from the germline V gene are MNHEY and SVGEGT. This CDR3 region has 14 residues. The CDR3 spells CASSRVFSGNTIYF. The DNA of the CDR3 is TGTGCCAGCAGTCGGGTCTTCTCTGGAAACACCATATATTTT.

About this clonotype itself: This may arise from a read error, as a much more abundant clone is one base away. This likely comes from a read error, as the CDR3 has no conserved phenylalanine or tryptophan at its end. The chain links TRBV15 to TRBJ2-1, with 7 bases matching TRBD2. Losses at the gene ends were 4 bases for V and 8 bases for J; bases not matched to a gene: 8. Per the germline V gene, CDR1 is LNHNV and CDR2 is YYDKDF (reference sequence). This CDR3 has 14 residues. CDR3 in DNA: TGTGCCACCAGCATAGAACTAGCGAGCCATGAGCAGTTCTTA. It encodes CATSIELASHEQFL.

This clonotype was recorded at least ten times. The V call is TRBV10-3, the J call TRBJ1-1; D gene uncertain. The V gene's germline CDR1 is ENHRY and CDR2 SYGVKD. Trimming left V 4 bases short and J 2 bases short, with 5 bases between. The length of the CDR3 is 12 residues. This CDR3 is CAISADNTEAFF. CDR3 nucleotide sequence: TGTGCCATCAGTGCGGACAACACTGAAGCTTTCTTT.

This clonotype was counted ten times or more. The gene calls are TRBV10-3 and TRBJ1-2, with TRBD1 identical over 7 bases. The V gene's germline CDR1 is ENHRY and CDR2 SYGVKD. V shed 5 bases and J 6 bases; nucleotides not matched to a gene: 12. CDR3 size: 15 residues. CDR3 sequence: CAISQKLDRAHGYTF. The CDR3 DNA sequence: TGTGCCATCAGTCAAAAACTTGACAGGGCGCATGGCTACACCTTC.

This clonotype was found a few times. This chain links TRBV30 with TRBJ1-1; D gene unclear. The germline V and J ends were trimmed by 7 bases and 4 bases, with 10 bases remaining between them. In germline, CDR1 is GTSNPN, CDR2 SVGIG (reference sequence). This CDR3 contains 11 residues. The CDR3 coding sequence is TGTGCCTCTAACCTGGGCACTGAAGCTTTCTTT. Its translation is CASNLGTEAFF.

This clonotype appeared many times. The V and J genes are TRBV3-1 and TRBJ2-7; a weak D match, TRBD2 (5 bases). The CDR3 totals 13 residues. Trimming stripped 2 bases from V and 4 bases from J, with 9 bases between. CDR1 is LGHDT and CDR2 is YNNKEL in the germline V gene (reference sequence). CDR3 region: CASSQRGIYEQYF. CDR3 sequence (DNA): TGTGCCAGCAGCCAACGAGGGATTTACGAGCAGTACTTC.

There are many counts of this clonotype. The chain employs TRBV6-2 or TRBV6-3 and TRBJ2-1; TRBD1 matches 9 bases. The V gene end was trimmed by 5 bases and the J gene end by 4 bases; junction bases not matched to a gene: 9. The CDR3 is 16 residues long. Germline-derived CDR1 and CDR2 are MNHEY and SVGEGT. The CDR3 nucleotides read TGTGCCAGCAGTGACCCCGGGACAGGGCGGTACAATGAGCAGTTCTTC. This gives the protein CASSDPGTGRYNEQFF.

In its sample, this clonotype was seen many times. The chain is built from TRBV5-1 and TRBJ2-3; 8 bases fit TRBD2. The CDR3 covers 14 residues. The V gene's germline CDR1 is SGHRS and CDR2 YFSETQ. V shed 3 bases, J shed 4 bases, and the junction held 4 bases outside the gene matches. The CDR3 DNA reads as TGCGCCAGCAGCTCGGGACTAGTCTCAGATACGCAGTATTTT. Its protein is CASSSGLVSDTQYF.

Ten or more counts support this clonotype. V usage is TRBV28 and J usage is TRBJ2-3, with 10 bases aligning to TRBD2. Germline CDR1 and CDR2: MDHEN and SYDVKM. The V and J ends lost 7 bases and 8 bases, in that order; junction bases with no gene match: 9. This CDR3 region has 14 residues. CDR3 nucleotides: TGTGCCAGCACCGGAGCGGGGGGGGCGGGTACGCAGTATTTT. Its translation is CASTGAGGAGTQYF.